This entry describes one TCR beta chain. The data stem from a study of blood T cell repertoires in COVID-19. Libraries were prepared by immunoSEQ multiplex PCR; TCRdb keeps only in-frame clonotypes and omits some of them. The sample includes 200,000 to 300,000 clones, approximately 86% of them seen just once. CDR1 is MNHNS and CDR2 is SASEGT in the germline V gene. The V segment lost 4 bases and the J segment 4 bases; nucleotides outside the gene matches: 16. This CDR3 comprises 18 residues. This TCR was sampled from a man aged 30-40 years with active or convalescent COVID-19. The chain is built from TRBV6-1 and TRBJ1-5; TRBD1 matches at 7 bases. Sequencing was carried out using peripheral blood. Here the CDR3 DNA reads TGTGCCAGCAGTGTACAGGGGTTGAGTGGGGGTAGTAATCAGCCCCAGCATTTT. This gives the protein CASSVQGLSGGSNQPQHF.